The 20 T cell receptor beta chains listed next were all sequenced from one sample in a study of blood T cell repertoires in COVID-19. The data were produced by immunoSEQ multiplex PCR, yet TCRdb's version contains in-frame clones alone and is incomplete. Among 150,000 to 200,000 clones listed, 70% to 90% were seen once. Specimen: peripheral blood. These receptors came from a man aged 55-75 years with acute or convalescent COVID-19.

The chain recombines TRBV14 with TRBJ1-4; D ambiguous. There are 16 residues in the CDR3. CDR1 is SGHDN, CDR2 FVKESK, per germline. Trimming removed 3 bases at V and 8 bases at J, with 19 bases between. The CDR3 sequence is CASSHLEDPSREKLFF. The CDR3 bases are TGTGCCAGCAGCCACTTGGAGGACCCTTCGAGGGAAAAACTGTTTTTT. Supplemented by reference TRBV14 and TRBJ1-4, the full variable domain reads EAGVTQFPSHSVIEKGQTVTLRCDPISGHDNLYWYRRVMGKEIKFLLHFVKESKQDESGMPNNRFLAERTGGTYSTLKVQPAELEDSGVYFCASSHLEDPSREKLFFGSGTQLSVL.

This chain connects TRBV19 to TRBJ2-2; 7 bases are shared with TRBD2. J was trimmed by 4 bases and V by 2 bases; bases with no gene match: 4. This CDR3 has 15 amino acids. Germline CDR1 and CDR2: LNHDA and SQIVND (reference sequence). This chain's CDR3 is CASSIPLAATGELFF. CDR3 DNA: TGTGCCAGTAGTATACCCCTAGCGGCCACCGGGGAGCTGTTTTTT.

The count of this clone is one. V is TRBV11-2 and J is TRBJ1-5, with 8 bases aligning to TRBD1. Trimming took 1 base from V and 0 from J; bases not matched to a gene: 8. Germline V gene data show CDR1 as SGHAT and CDR2 as FQNNGV. The CDR3 totals 18 residues. CDR3: CASSLARTGQGSNQPQHF. The CDR3 nucleotides read TGTGCCAGCAGCTTAGCCAGGACAGGGCAGGGTAGCAATCAGCCCCAGCATTTT.

The sample holds a few counts of this clone. This chain connects TRBV7-2 to TRBJ1-3; D remains unclear. Germline CDR1 and CDR2: SGHTA and FQGNSA. Trimming removed 5 bases at V and 0 bases at J, with 2 bases between. This CDR3 has 12 residues. CDR3 sequence reads: CASSRSGNTIYF. The DNA for the CDR3 is TGTGCCAGCAGCCGCTCTGGAAACACCATATATTTT. The whole variable domain, remainder taken from reference TRBV7-2 and TRBJ1-3, is GAGVSQSPSNKVTEKGKDVELRCDPISGHTALYWYRQSLGQGLEFLIYFQGNSAPDKSGLPSDRFSAERTGGSVSTLTIQRTQQEDSAVYLCASSRSGNTIYFGEGSWLTVV.

The chain combines TRBV19 with TRBJ2-1; 9 bases are shared with TRBD2. The CDR3 length is 14 residues. The V and J ends lost 3 bases and 16 bases, in that order; junction bases with no gene match: 13. CDR1 and CDR2 (germline): LNHDA, SQIVND (reference sequence). Written as DNA, the CDR3 is TGTGCCAGTAGTATGAAACCCTCCGGGACTAGCTGCTTCTTC. Translating gives CASSMKPSGTSCFF.

The table lists this clone with a few counts. The chain joins TRBV18 to TRBJ1-4, with 8 bases matching TRBD1. Per germline, CDR1 KGHSH and CDR2 LQKENI. This CDR3 is 15 amino acids long. With 1 base clipped from V and 4 bases from J, the junction kept 2 bases outside the gene matches. CDR3 DNA: TGTGCCAGCTCACCACGGACAGGGCTTAATGAAAAACTGTTTTTT. It encodes CASSPRTGLNEKLFF.

The gene calls are TRBV3-1 (or the pseudogene TRBV3-2) and TRBJ2-5; 9 nucleotides line up with TRBD1. Germline CDR1 and CDR2: LGHDT and YNNKEL (reference sequence). This CDR3 has 16 residues. V dropped 4 bases and J dropped 2; count of bases not matched to a gene: 8. The CDR3 reads CASSLQGAQFQETQYF. The CDR3 bases are TGTGCCAGCAGCCTACAGGGGGCGCAGTTTCAAGAGACCCAGTACTTC.

The chain combines TRBV5-4 with TRBJ2-3; 7 positions agree with TRBD1. This CDR3 has 13 residues. Per the germline V gene, CDR1 is SGHNT and CDR2 is YYREEE (reference sequence). The trim removed 2 bases at V and 5 bases at J, leaving 2 bases unmatched. Written as DNA, the CDR3 is TGTGCCAGCAGCTTCGACAGGGAAGATACGCAGTATTTT. It translates to CASSFDREDTQYF. Full variable domain (rest looked up from reference TRBV5-4 and TRBJ2-3): ETGVTQSPTHLIKTRGQQVTLRCSSQSGHNTVSWYQQALGQGPQFIFQYYREEENGRGNFPPRFSGLQFPNYSSELNVNALELDDSALYLCASSFDREDTQYFGPGTRLTVL.

The chain recombines TRBV21-1 with TRBJ1-3. TRBV21-1 is assigned pseudogene status. The CDR3 is 18 residues long. The CDR3 DNA reads as TGTGCCAGCAGCAAAGCGCGGGAGGGGATACCTTCTGGAAACACCATATATTTT. It specifies CASSKAREGIPSGNTIYF.

This clone was picked up a small number of times. The chain carries TRBV10-3 and TRBJ1-1, with unresolved D. Germline V lookup: CDR1 ENHRY, CDR2 SYGVKD. Trimming shortened V by 3 bases and J by 0 bases, and 8 bases separated the two germline ends. The CDR3 sequence is 14 residues long. The CDR3 sequence is CAISDSNMNTEAFF. CDR3 sequence (DNA): TGTGCCATCAGTGATTCGAACATGAACACTGAAGCTTTCTTT.

This clone came up a few times. The chain is built from TRBV9 and TRBJ2-1, with 8 bases aligning to TRBD2. Losses at the gene ends were 0 bases for V and 5 bases for J; bases not matched to a gene: 4. Germline V gene sequence: CDR1 SGDLS, CDR2 YYNGEE. The CDR3 sequence is 15 residues long. The CDR3 sequence is CASSVGGLANNEQFF. As DNA, the CDR3 is TGTGCCAGCAGCGTAGGTGGACTAGCAAACAATGAGCAGTTCTTC.

The rearrangement uses TRBV28 and TRBJ1-2; 10 bases are a match to TRBD1. Trimming removed 7 bases from V and 8 bases from J; junction bases left unmatched: 13. The CDR3 length is 15 residues. Germline V gene lookup returns CDR1 MDHEN and CDR2 SYDVKM. The CDR3 region is CASTKAGTGEKGYTF. CDR3 bases: TGTGCCAGCACCAAAGCCGGGACAGGGGAAAAAGGCTACACCTTC.

The gene calls are TRBV7-9 and TRBJ2-7; TRBD2 matches at 7 bases. Germline lookup yields CDR1 SEHNR and CDR2 FQNEAQ (reference sequence). The length of the CDR3 is 14 residues. Trimming took 5 bases from V and 2 from J; bases not matched to a gene: 6. The CDR3 DNA sequence: TGTGCCAGCAGCCAGACCGGGGGGACCTACGAGCAGTACTTC. Its protein product is CASSQTGGTYEQYF.

J is TRBJ1-6 and V is TRBV18, with D unclear. The CDR3 is made up of 15 amino acids. Germline CDR1 KGHSH, CDR2 LQKENI. Trimming cost V 4 bases and J 0 bases, with 7 bases left between them. CDR3 protein: CASSLSISYNSPLHF. The DNA of the CDR3 is TGTGCCAGCTCACTTTCTATCTCCTATAATTCACCCCTCCACTTT.

The gene calls are TRBV5-1 and TRBJ2-1; tentatively, D is TRBD1 (6 bases). The CDR3 covers 14 residues. The germline V gene encodes CDR1 SGHRS and CDR2 YFSETQ. The V end was cut by 7 bases, the J end by 7 bases, with 18 bases between. In nucleotides, the CDR3 is TGCGCCAGCTCCCCCGGAGGCAGGGGAAATGAGCAGTTCTTC. Translating gives CASSPGGRGNEQFF.

V is TRBV7-8 and J is TRBJ2-7, with D unclear. Germline V lookup: CDR1 SGHVS, CDR2 FQNEAQ. The CDR3 contains 15 residues. V lost 7 bases and J 4 bases, leaving 20 bases between the germline ends. The CDR3 sequence: CASTTLGQTLYEQYF. CDR3 sequence (DNA): TGTGCCAGCACCACCCTGGGTCAGACTTTGTACGAGCAGTACTTC.

V is TRBV18 and J is TRBJ1-5, with D possibly TRBD1 on 6 matching bases. Germline values: CDR1 KGHSH, CDR2 LQKENI. V shed 2 bases and J shed 0 bases, with 14 bases lying between them. The CDR3 is made up of 17 amino acids. The CDR3 region has the DNA TGTGCCAGCTCACCAGACAGGACCGACTATAGCAATCAGCCCCAGCATTTT. It is translated as CASSPDRTDYSNQPQHF.

This CDR3 is CAISAGQGGDEQYF. The CDR3 nucleotides are TGTGCCATCAGTGCAGGACAGGGAGGGGACGAGCAGTACTTC. V is TRBV10-3 and J is TRBJ2-7; TRBD1 is a possible D gene (8 bases). Germline V gene data show CDR1 as ENHRY and CDR2 as SYGVKD. This CDR3 is built from 14 residues. The V and J ends lost 4 bases and 5 bases respectively, with 15 bases between them.

The chain joins TRBV7-2 to TRBJ1-3, with D possibly TRBD1 on 5 matching bases. The V gene lost 3 bases and the J gene lost 0 bases, with 6 bases spanning the gap. The CDR3 runs 14 residues. Germline V CDR1 and CDR2: SGHTA, FQGNSA. CDR3 residues: CASSLGGSGNTIYF. CDR3 DNA: TGTGCCAGCAGCTTGGGGGGCTCTGGAAACACCATATATTTT.

The chain combines TRBV12-3 or TRBV12-4 with TRBJ1-1; tentative D call: TRBD1 (5 bases). V was pared by 2 bases and J by 8 bases, with 12 bases between. There are 13 residues in the CDR3. This CDR3 reads CASSLHDSREAFF. DNA for the CDR3: TGTGCCAGCAGTTTACATGACAGTAGAGAAGCTTTCTTT.